Presented here are 12 T cell receptor beta chains from one specimen sequenced in a study of OX40 agonist ivuxolimab in advanced cancers. Repertoires were generated with immunoSEQ multiplex PCR, while TCRdb's copy carries only in-frame clones and drops some. The sample holds 28,000 or so clones, approximately 81% seen once. The sequencing here drew on CD4+ or CD8+ T cells sorted from blood, taken in a trial of the OX40 agonist ivuxolimab. The source of these receptors is an adult with an advanced solid tumor such as melanoma, head and neck, liver or kidney cancer.

The V and J genes are TRBV4-1 and TRBJ1-2, with TRBD1 as a possible D gene (5 bases). The CDR3 runs 17 residues. The V and J ends lost 3 bases and 4 bases respectively, with 21 bases between them. The germline V gene encodes CDR1 MGHRA and CDR2 YSYEKL. The CDR3 region has the DNA TGCGCCAGCAGCCACCTTCTACAGGAGAGAGACTTCTATGGCTACACCTTC. This encodes CASSHLLQERDFYGYTF.

The CDR3 region is CASSLGLSYNEQFF. CDR3 nucleotide sequence: TGTGCCAGCAGTTTAGGGCTGTCCTACAATGAGCAGTTCTTC. This rearrangement joins TRBV6-6 to TRBJ2-1; the D is unclear. CDR1 and CDR2 (germline): MNHNY, SVGAGI (reference sequence). The V and J ends lost 4 bases and 1 base respectively, with 8 bases between them. The CDR3 totals 14 residues.

The V call is TRBV27, the J call TRBJ1-5, with D possibly matching TRBD1 (6 bases). V dropped 5 bases and J dropped 2 bases, with 13 bases sitting between them. CDR1 is MNHEY and CDR2 is SMNVEV in the germline V gene (reference sequence). CDR3 length equals 15 residues. CDR3 region: CASSLSPGGNQPQHF. The DNA of the CDR3 is TGTGCCAGCAGTCTTTCGCCAGGGGGCAATCAGCCCCAGCATTTT.

This clone is classed as medium-sized (0.01 to 0.1%). V and J are TRBV6-4 and TRBJ1-2; D is unclear. The CDR3 totals 16 residues. The V gene's germline CDR1 is MRHNA and CDR2 SNTAGT. The V end was cut by 0 bases, the J end by 8 bases, with 19 bases between. The CDR3 DNA follows: TGTGCCAGCAGTGACTCTACCCCCCCGGCCCTGGGAGGCTACACCTTC. Its protein is CASSDSTPPALGGYTF.

This chain connects TRBV19 to TRBJ2-2; D is unresolved. The V gene's germline CDR1 is LNHDA and CDR2 SQIVND (reference sequence). Trimming took 1 base from V and 0 from J, leaving 9 bases between them. This CDR3 comprises 16 residues. Written as DNA, the CDR3 is TGTGCCAGTAGTATAGGATGGAGCACGAACACCGGGGAGCTGTTTTTT. Its protein product is CASSIGWSTNTGELFF. The entire variable domain, with the rest obtained from reference TRBV19 and TRBJ2-2, is as follows: DGGITQSPKYLFRKEGQNVTLSCEQNLNHDAMYWYRQDPGQGLRLIYYSQIVNDFQKGDIAEGYSVSREKKESFPLTVTSAQKNPTAFYLCASSIGWSTNTGELFFGEGSRLTVL.

The chain carries TRBV7-9 and TRBJ1-3; maybe TRBD1 (5 bases). Germline V CDR1 and CDR2: SEHNR, FQNEAQ (reference sequence). The CDR3 consists of 13 residues. Trimming took 8 bases from V and 0 from J, leaving 8 bases between them. CDR3 bases: TGTGCCAGCGCGGGGGTCTCTGGAAACACCATATATTTT. Amino acids: CASAGVSGNTIYF. Based on the CDR3 plus reference TRBV7-9 and TRBJ1-3, the full variable domain is DTGVSQNPRHKITKRGQNVTFRCDPISEHNRLYWYRQTLGQGPEFLTYFQNEAQLEKSRLLSDRFSAERPKGSFSTLEIQRTEQGDSAMYLCASAGVSGNTIYFGEGSWLTVV.

This clone has just a few counts. The chain combines TRBV13 with TRBJ1-1, with no clear D. V lost 0 bases and J 1 base, leaving 6 bases between the germline ends. CDR1 is PRHDT, CDR2 FYEKMQ, per germline (reference sequence). The CDR3 runs to 14 residues. The CDR3 DNA follows: TGTGCCAGCAGCTTAGGAGTGGGGAACACTGAAGCTTTCTTT. It encodes CASSLGVGNTEAFF.

The gene calls are TRBV9 and TRBJ2-1; TRBD2 might be the D (6 bases). The V and J ends lost 2 bases and 8 bases respectively, with 17 bases between them. Germline lookup yields CDR1 SGDLS and CDR2 YYNGEE. The CDR3 loop spans 15 amino acids. The CDR3 nucleotides read TGTGCCAGCAGCGTTTCGGGACTCACGCCCCATGAGCAGTTCTTC. Amino acids: CASSVSGLTPHEQFF.

V gene TRBV27 combines with J gene TRBJ2-5; the D is unclear. V lost 5 bases and J lost 6, with 13 bases in between. The CDR3 has 13 amino acids. Germline V gene data show CDR1 as MNHEY and CDR2 as SMNVEV (reference sequence). CDR3 residues: CASSLSGKKTQYF. The CDR3, as DNA: TGTGCCAGCAGTCTTTCTGGGAAAAAGACCCAGTACTTC.

The J gene is TRBJ2-7, the V gene TRBV27, with 9 nucleotides matching TRBD1. The germline V gene encodes CDR1 MNHEY and CDR2 SMNVEV (reference sequence). With 8 bases clipped from V and 4 bases from J, the junction kept 3 bases outside the gene matches. This CDR3 has 12 amino acids. CDR3 loop: CASWDRDYEQYF. The CDR3 coding sequence is TGTGCCAGCTGGGACAGGGATTACGAGCAGTACTTC.

This clone was counted a single time. The chain joins TRBV4-1 to TRBJ2-4; TRBD1 matches 9 bases. V shed 2 bases, J shed 8 bases, and the junction held 4 bases outside the gene matches. The CDR3 contains 14 residues. CDR1 and CDR2 from the germline V gene are MGHRA and YSYEKL. The CDR3 spells CASSQMGQGDIQYF. DNA of the CDR3: TGCGCCAGCAGCCAAATGGGACAGGGCGACATTCAGTACTTC.

CDR3: CASSLADITDTQYF. CDR3 nucleotides: TGTGCCAGCAGTTTAGCAGACATCACAGATACGCAGTATTTT. The chain uses TRBV6-6 and TRBJ2-3; D call uncertain. The CDR3 is 14 residues long. Per germline, CDR1 MNHNY and CDR2 SVGAGI (reference sequence). The ends were cut back, 4 bases at V and 2 bases at J, with 10 bases in the middle.